The following is a T cell receptor (beta chain) sequence with its context. Its target is not known. These data come from a study of T cell repertoires in cytomegalovirus infection. Across the study: Well-studied HLA-B-restricted CMV epitopes were used in the study alongside recently identified HLA-C-restricted ones. Public TCR beta signature analysis indicated the presence of both CMV infection and matching HLA type.

CDR3 length: 15 amino acids. Deletions cut 0 bases from V and 7 bases from J, with 14 bases between. Germline CDR1 reads SGHDN; CDR2 reads FVKESK. TCRdb itself ran the reads through MiXCR, one entry per CDR3 protein. The sample has roughly 990,000 distinct CDR3 sequences, roughly 30% seen once. The source was cultured CD8+ T cells from PBMCs, collected from culture after CMV antigen stimulation. The sequence was obtained from a human donor in good health (CMV status not recorded). Some clones in this sample may be carry-over from other donors' samples. This rearrangement joins TRBV14 to TRBJ2-3; D is unresolved. In nucleotides, the CDR3 is TGTGCCAGCAGCCAAGATTGGACCTTAGGGCATACGCAGTATTTT. It encodes CASSQDWTLGHTQYF.